One and the same sample provided the 29 T cell receptor beta chains below, sequenced in a study of blood T cell repertoires in COVID-19. The protocol was immunoSEQ multiplex PCR, while the TCRdb copy is restricted to in-frame clones and leaves out a portion. The sample contains about 310,000 clones, about nine tenths of which appear only once. Input material: peripheral blood. The source is a man aged 50-59 years with active or convalescent COVID-19.

The chain carries TRBV3-1 (or the pseudogene TRBV3-2) and TRBJ2-1; D might be TRBD2 (5 bases). In germline, CDR1 is LGHDT, CDR2 YNNKEL (reference sequence). The CDR3 has 15 residues. V lost 0 bases, J lost 14 bases, and 20 bases lay in between. The chain's CDR3 is CASSQDFGVAGSKFF. The CDR3 DNA is TGTGCCAGCAGCCAAGATTTTGGCGTTGCGGGTAGTAAGTTCTTC.

In DNA form, the CDR3 reads TGTGCCAGTAGTGAAACTTATGGGACAGGTAACACAGATACGCAGTATTTT. Amino acids: CASSETYGTGNTDTQYF. J is TRBJ2-3 and V is TRBV19; TRBD1 aligns across 8 bases. CDR1 and CDR2 from the germline V gene are LNHDA and SQIVND (reference sequence). Germline trimming cut 5 bases from V and 2 bases from J; bases unmatched to any gene: 12. The CDR3 runs to 17 residues.

The J gene is TRBJ2-1, the V gene TRBV28; 7 positions match TRBD1. Trimming at V came to 1 base and at J to 16 bases, leaving 7 bases not matched to a gene. The CDR3 loop spans 12 amino acids. Germline V gives CDR1 MDHEN, CDR2 SYDVKM. The CDR3 region is CASSLSTGWGFF. The CDR3 region has the DNA TGTGCCAGCAGTTTATCGACAGGGTGGGGCTTCTTC.

With respect to this clone: The sample carries other DNA sequences with the same CDR3. The chain joins TRBV19 to TRBJ1-5; D possibly corresponds to TRBD1 (6 bases). Trimming cost V 5 bases and J 2 bases, with 10 bases left between them. The CDR3 is made up of 14 amino acids. In germline, CDR1 is LNHDA, CDR2 SQIVND (reference sequence). CDR3 sequence: CASSPTGGNQPQHF. The CDR3 nucleotides are TGTGCCAGTAGTCCGACAGGAGGCAATCAGCCCCAGCATTTT.

V is TRBV29-1 and J is TRBJ2-1; 13 nucleotides agree with TRBD2. V lost 7 bases and J lost 0; bases outside the gene matches: 12. The CDR3 is made up of 18 amino acids. In germline, CDR1 is SQVTM, CDR2 ANQGSEA. This CDR3 reads CSGSPGLAGFSSYNEQFF. The CDR3 DNA is TGCAGCGGCTCGCCGGGACTAGCGGGGTTTAGCTCCTACAATGAGCAGTTCTTC.

V and J are TRBV6-5 and TRBJ1-1; possible D gene TRBD1, 5 bases. The CDR3 has 14 amino acids. Germline values: CDR1 MNHEY, CDR2 SVGAGI. Trimming took off 0 bases at V and 7 bases at J, with 12 bases between the two ends. CDR3 loop: CASSYSAGMGEAFF. Here the CDR3 DNA reads TGTGCCAGCAGTTACTCAGCAGGGATGGGTGAAGCTTTCTTT.

This chain links TRBV5-5 with TRBJ1-4; 10 bases align to TRBD1. Germline-derived CDR1 and CDR2 are SGHKS and YYEKEE (reference sequence). Trimming cost V 4 bases and J 8 bases; bases outside gene matches: 14. The length of the CDR3 is 17 residues. For the CDR3, the DNA is TGTGCCAGCAGCATATCGGGACAGGGGATTAGATCGGAAAAACTGTTTTTT. Protein sequence: CASSISGQGIRSEKLFF. Full variable domain (missing parts from reference TRBV5-5 and TRBJ1-4): DAGVTQSPTHLIKTRGQQVTLRCSPISGHKSVSWYQQVLGQGPQFIFQYYEKEERGRGNFPDRFSARQFPNYSSELNVNALLLGDSALYLCASSISGQGIRSEKLFFGSGTQLSVL.

The rearrangement uses TRBV3-1 (or the pseudogene TRBV3-2) and TRBJ2-1; no definite D call. There are 14 residues in the CDR3. The germline V gene encodes CDR1 LGHDT and CDR2 YNNKEL (reference sequence). Trimming stripped 4 bases from V and 7 bases from J, with 14 bases between. CDR3 amino acids: CASSLEGSLNEQFF. In nucleotides, the CDR3 is TGTGCCAGCAGCCTGGAAGGTAGCTTAAATGAGCAGTTCTTC.

The chain combines TRBV3-1 (or the pseudogene TRBV3-2) with TRBJ1-2, with 10 nucleotides matching TRBD1. Germline V gives CDR1 LGHDT, CDR2 YNNKEL (reference sequence). V was clipped by 4 bases and J by 6 bases; unmatched bases: 11. This CDR3 has 16 residues. The CDR3 DNA reads TGTGCCAGCAGCCCCCTATTCGGGACAGGGGAGGATGGCTACACCTTC. It codes for CASSPLFGTGEDGYTF.

V gene TRBV6-5 combines with J gene TRBJ1-5; possibly TRBD1 for D (5 bases). Germline loops: CDR1 MNHEY, CDR2 SVGAGI. Trimming took off 6 bases at V and 7 bases at J, with 10 bases between the two ends. This CDR3 is 12 amino acids long. DNA for the CDR3: TGTGCCAGCAGGCAGGGTGGACAGCCCCAGCATTTT. This sequence encodes CASRQGGQPQHF.

The chain combines TRBV5-1 with TRBJ1-2, with TRBD1 matching over 7 bases. Germline CDR1 reads SGHRS; CDR2 reads YFSETQ. The CDR3 totals 15 residues. Trimming took 5 bases from V and 7 from J; bases not matched to a gene: 14. CDR3 DNA sequence: TGCGCCAGCAGGACAGGGAGTAGGTCTTCGGGTGGCTACACCTTC. It codes for CASRTGSRSSGGYTF. The entire variable domain, with the rest obtained from reference TRBV5-1 and TRBJ1-2, is as follows: KAGVTQTPRYLIKTRGQQVTLSCSPISGHRSVSWYQQTPGQGLQFLFEYFSETQRNKGNFPGRFSGRQFSNSRSEMNVSTLELGDSALYLCASRTGSRSSGGYTFGSGTRLTVV.

The chain recombines TRBV9 with TRBJ2-1; 10 bases align to TRBD2. The CDR3 contains 15 residues. The J segment lost 4 bases and the V segment lost 1 base, leaving 2 bases of the junction unmatched. CDR1 SGDLS and CDR2 YYNGEE come from the germline V gene. The CDR3, as DNA: TGTGCCAGCAGCGTAAGCGGGGGGGTTTACAATGAGCAGTTCTTC. Its translation: CASSVSGGVYNEQFF.

The chain uses TRBV28 and TRBJ1-2, with TRBD1 as a possible D gene (5 bases). Germline V lookup: CDR1 MDHEN, CDR2 SYDVKM. This CDR3 spans 17 amino acids. The ends were cut back, 1 base at V and 2 bases at J, with 17 bases in the middle. The CDR3 spells CASSLSSVQGRNYGYTF. The DNA of the CDR3 is TGTGCCAGCAGTTTATCATCCGTCCAGGGTCGCAACTATGGCTACACCTTC.

V gene TRBV28 combines with J gene TRBJ1-5; D call uncertain. Germline V gene lookup returns CDR1 MDHEN and CDR2 SYDVKM. Trimming cost V 7 bases and J 2 bases, with 15 bases left between them. This CDR3 is built from 15 residues. The CDR3 region is CASTVRFDGNQPQHF. CDR3 DNA sequence: TGTGCCAGCACAGTTCGATTTGATGGCAATCAGCCCCAGCATTTT.

V is TRBV7-2 and J is TRBJ1-1; D is ambiguous. This CDR3 region has 13 residues. The germline V gene encodes CDR1 SGHTA and CDR2 FQGNSA. V lost 1 base and J 5 bases, leaving 8 bases between the germline ends. The CDR3 is CASSLDLLTEAFF. DNA of the CDR3: TGTGCCAGCAGCTTAGACCTACTAACTGAAGCTTTCTTT.

The genes are TRBV28 and TRBJ1-1; D might be TRBD1 (5 bases). The CDR3 loop spans 14 amino acids. Per the germline V gene, CDR1 is MDHEN and CDR2 is SYDVKM. Trimming shortened V by 3 bases and J by 7 bases, and 15 bases separated the two germline ends. The CDR3 region is CASSLDRGRGEAFF. In nucleotides, the CDR3 is TGTGCCAGCAGTTTGGATCGTGGGAGGGGTGAAGCTTTCTTT.

J is TRBJ2-1 and V is TRBV10-3; 10 nucleotides align to TRBD1. CDR1 is ENHRY and CDR2 is SYGVKD in the germline V gene. CDR3 length equals 15 residues. J lost 7 bases, V lost 7 bases, and 10 bases had no gene match. The CDR3 sequence: CAITPDRGRLNEQFF. CDR3 nucleotide sequence: TGTGCCATCACTCCGGACAGGGGGAGGCTTAATGAGCAGTTCTTC.

This rearrangement joins TRBV5-1 to TRBJ2-5, with 7 bases matching TRBD1. CDR1 and CDR2 from the germline V gene are SGHRS and YFSETQ. The CDR3 runs 14 residues. Losses at the gene ends were 4 bases for V and 5 bases for J; bases not matched to a gene: 8. The CDR3 bases are TGCGCCAGCAGCGCCACACAGGGGCGGGAGACCCAGTACTTC. Its protein product is CASSATQGRETQYF. Variable domain in full (rest from reference TRBV5-1 and TRBJ2-5): KAGVTQTPRYLIKTRGQQVTLSCSPISGHRSVSWYQQTPGQGLQFLFEYFSETQRNKGNFPGRFSGRQFSNSRSEMNVSTLELGDSALYLCASSATQGRETQYFGPGTRLLVL.

The V and J genes are TRBV28 and TRBJ1-2; D may be TRBD1 (6 bases). V shed 2 bases and J shed 3 bases, with 7 bases lying between them. The V gene's germline CDR1 is MDHEN and CDR2 SYDVKM. The CDR3 is 13 amino acids. CDR3 protein: CASSLKGDYGYTF. The CDR3 nucleotides read TGTGCCAGCAGTTTAAAGGGGGACTATGGCTACACCTTC.

On this clone itself: Other DNA sequences of this sample code for an identical CDR3. The chain employs TRBV28 and TRBJ1-4, with 8 bases that match TRBD1. CDR3 length: 14 residues. V gave up 2 bases and J gave up 8 bases; unmatched junction bases: 4. Germline values: CDR1 MDHEN, CDR2 SYDVKM. The CDR3 loop reads CASSLDRGREKLFF. As DNA, the CDR3 is TGTGCCAGCAGTTTAGACAGGGGTCGCGAAAAACTGTTTTTT.

This chain joins TRBV10-1 and TRBJ2-3, with D uncertain. Germline values: CDR1 WNHNN, CDR2 SYGVQD (reference sequence). This CDR3 spans 13 amino acids. Trimming left V 3 bases short and J 3 bases short, with 7 bases between. CDR3 in DNA: TGCGCCAGCAGTGAACAACCTACAGATACGCAGTATTTT. Translating gives CASSEQPTDTQYF.

V and J are TRBV27 and TRBJ1-2, with TRBD1 as a possible D gene (5 bases). This CDR3 comprises 16 residues. The V gene lost 4 bases and the J gene lost 8 bases, with 23 bases spanning the gap. CDR1 and CDR2 (germline): MNHEY, SMNVEV (reference sequence). This chain's CDR3 is CASSYRKGNQYSGYTF. DNA for the CDR3: TGTGCCAGCAGTTATCGAAAGGGGAACCAGTATAGCGGCTACACCTTC.

The CDR3 spells CASRPGQTNTEAFF. In DNA form, the CDR3 reads TGTGCCAGTAGACCAGGACAGACGAACACTGAAGCTTTCTTT. This chain connects TRBV19 to TRBJ1-1; the D gene is possibly TRBD1 (6 bases). Germline CDR1 is LNHDA and CDR2 is SQIVND (reference sequence). Trimming took 6 bases from V and 1 from J, leaving 12 bases between them. The CDR3 is 14 residues long.

The CDR3 protein is CASSLQGSNTEAFF. In nucleotides, the CDR3 is TGTGCCAGCAGCCTACAGGGGTCGAACACTGAAGCTTTCTTT. The rearrangement uses TRBV3-1 (or the pseudogene TRBV3-2) and TRBJ1-1; TRBD1 matches at 7 bases. The CDR3 runs to 14 residues. Germline assignment: CDR1 LGHDT and CDR2 YNNKEL (reference sequence). With V trimmed by 4 bases and J by 1 base, 3 bases remained unmatched.

The rearrangement joins TRBV28 to TRBJ1-3, with a possible D match to TRBD1 (6 bases). The V gene's germline CDR1 is MDHEN and CDR2 SYDVKM. The V end lost 5 bases, the J end lost 2 bases, and 10 bases lay between the germline ends. The CDR3 has 14 residues. The CDR3 bases are TGTGCCAGCAGTATACAGGGCCCTGGAAACACCATATATTTT. It translates to CASSIQGPGNTIYF.

This CDR3 reads CASSLGQVGYEQYF. CDR3 in DNA: TGTGCCAGCAGTTTAGGGCAGGTTGGCTACGAGCAGTACTTC. The chain joins TRBV27 to TRBJ2-7; no clear D. Trimming took off 2 bases at V and 3 bases at J, with 11 bases between the two ends. Per germline, CDR1 MNHEY and CDR2 SMNVEV (reference sequence). The CDR3 runs to 14 residues.

The chain is built from TRBV15 and TRBJ1-5, with 8 bases matching TRBD1. The CDR3 consists of 15 residues. J lost 4 bases, V lost 1 base, and 3 bases had no gene match. The germline CDR1 and CDR2 sequences are LNHNV and YYDKDF (reference sequence). Here the CDR3 reads CATSRADRGNQPQHF. DNA for the CDR3: TGTGCCACCAGCAGAGCTGACAGGGGAAATCAGCCCCAGCATTTT.

The chain has TRBV7-3 and TRBJ2-1; 7 bases map to TRBD2. The trim removed 3 bases at V and 6 bases at J, leaving 11 bases unmatched. This CDR3 spans 16 amino acids. Germline CDR1 and CDR2: SGHTA and FQGTGA. The CDR3 region is CASSLIGASGSNEQFF. In DNA form, the CDR3 reads TGTGCCAGCAGCTTGATTGGAGCTAGCGGTTCCAATGAGCAGTTCTTC.

The genes are TRBV7-2 and TRBJ2-3, with 9 bases that match TRBD2. The CDR3 length is 16 residues. The junction had 8 bases not matched to a gene; V was cut back by 5 bases and J by 2 bases. Germline V gene sequence: CDR1 SGHTA, CDR2 FQGNSA. The CDR3 here is CASSEERGALTDTQYF. CDR3 bases: TGTGCCAGCAGCGAAGAGCGGGGGGCCCTCACAGATACGCAGTATTTT.